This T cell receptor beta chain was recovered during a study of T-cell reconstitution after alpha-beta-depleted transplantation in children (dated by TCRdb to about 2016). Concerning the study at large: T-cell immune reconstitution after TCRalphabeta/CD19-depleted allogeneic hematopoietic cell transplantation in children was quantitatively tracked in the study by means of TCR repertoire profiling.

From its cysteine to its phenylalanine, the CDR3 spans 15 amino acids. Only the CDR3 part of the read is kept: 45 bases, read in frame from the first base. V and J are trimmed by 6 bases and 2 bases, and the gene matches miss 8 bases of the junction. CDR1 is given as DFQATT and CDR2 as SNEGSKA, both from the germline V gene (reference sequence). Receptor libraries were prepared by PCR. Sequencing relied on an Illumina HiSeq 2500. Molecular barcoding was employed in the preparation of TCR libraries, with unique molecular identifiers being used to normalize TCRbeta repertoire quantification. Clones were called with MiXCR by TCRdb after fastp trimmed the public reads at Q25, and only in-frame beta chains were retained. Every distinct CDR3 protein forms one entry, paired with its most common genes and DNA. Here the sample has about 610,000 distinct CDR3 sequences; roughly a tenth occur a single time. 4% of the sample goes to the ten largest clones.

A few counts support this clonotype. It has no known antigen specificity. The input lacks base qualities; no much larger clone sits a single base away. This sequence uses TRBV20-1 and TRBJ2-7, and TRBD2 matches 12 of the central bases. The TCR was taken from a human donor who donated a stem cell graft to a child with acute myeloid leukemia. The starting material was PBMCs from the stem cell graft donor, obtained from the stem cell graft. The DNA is TGCAGTGCAGGAGCTAGCGGGAGGGGAACCTACGAGCAGTACTTC. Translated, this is CSAGASGRGTYEQYF.